Many counts were recorded for the clone carrying this TCR beta chain. Its matching antigen is unknown. The sample belongs to a study of Graves' ophthalmopathy and Graves' hyperthyroidism. Points from the study as a whole: The model achieved approximately 71% sensitivity and approximately 74% specificity for ophthalmopathy progression.

Beta-chain TCR CDR3 regions were amplified from RNA transcripts. The library came from an HTBI-primed first-round RT-PCR and a second-round multiplex PCR. TCRdb independently ran MiXCR on the multiplex PCR reads; one entry per CDR3 protein. This sample has around 1.1 million distinct CDR3 sequences, with roughly two fifths found just once. The CDR3 extends over 15 amino acids. The V and J ends lost 5 bases and 2 bases respectively, with 12 bases between them. Germline V gene data show CDR1 as SGHTA and CDR2 as FQGNSA. The sequencing input was peripheral blood or thyroid tissue (not recorded which). This sequence was found in an adult man with Graves' hyperthyroidism. The chain links TRBV7-2 to TRBJ2-2, with a weak D call TRBD1 (6 bases). Here the CDR3 DNA reads TGTGCCAGCAGCAGTACAGGGTTCAACACCGGGGAGCTGTTTTTT. It specifies CASSSTGFNTGELFF. The full variable domain, its missing parts supplied by reference TRBV7-2 and TRBJ2-2, is GAGVSQSPSNKVTEKGKDVELRCDPISGHTALYWYRQSLGQGLEFLIYFQGNSAPDKSGLPSDRFSAERTGGSVSTLTIQRTQQEDSAVYLCASSSTGFNTGELFFGEGSRLTVL.